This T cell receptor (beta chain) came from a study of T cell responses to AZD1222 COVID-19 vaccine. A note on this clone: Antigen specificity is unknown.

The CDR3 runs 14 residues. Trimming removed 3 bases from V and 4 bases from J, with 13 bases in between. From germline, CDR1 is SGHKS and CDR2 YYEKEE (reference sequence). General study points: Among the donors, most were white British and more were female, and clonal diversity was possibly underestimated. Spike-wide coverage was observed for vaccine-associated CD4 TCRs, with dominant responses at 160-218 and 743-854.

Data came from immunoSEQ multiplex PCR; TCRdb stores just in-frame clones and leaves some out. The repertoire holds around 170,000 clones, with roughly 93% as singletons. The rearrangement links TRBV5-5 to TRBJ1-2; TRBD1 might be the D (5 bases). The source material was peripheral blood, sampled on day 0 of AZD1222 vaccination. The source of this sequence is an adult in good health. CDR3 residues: CASSWRDGGYGYTF. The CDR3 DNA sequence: TGTGCCAGCAGCTGGAGGGACGGGGGCTATGGCTACACCTTC.